The sequence of this T cell receptor (beta chain) was determined in a study of cytomegalovirus exposure and HLA in healthy donors. Primers: 60 Vbeta forward and 13 Jbeta reverse. TCRdb keeps only in-frame clones here, not all; method: immunoSEQ multiplex PCR. Here the sample spans under 150,000 clones, roughly 80% being singletons. The germline V gene has CDR1 SGHTA and CDR2 FQGNSA. V was clipped by 5 bases and J by 4 bases, with 14 bases between them. This CDR3 spans 14 amino acids. Findings of the study overall: Among immune exposure information, only CMV serostatus was available.

On this clone: The target antigen is unknown.

The chain has TRBV7-2 and TRBJ1-2; D is unclear. The TCR comes from a woman in her 40s in good health and CMV-seronegative. The source material was PBMCs. The CDR3 sequence: CASSPDGGFYGYTF. CDR3 in DNA: TGTGCCAGCAGCCCAGACGGAGGGTTCTATGGCTACACCTTC. The full variable domain, its missing parts supplied by reference TRBV7-2 and TRBJ1-2, is GAGVSQSPSNKVTEKGKDVELRCDPISGHTALYWYRQSLGQGLEFLIYFQGNSAPDKSGLPSDRFSAERTGGSVSTLTIQRTQQEDSAVYLCASSPDGGFYGYTFGSGTRLTVV.